Sequencing of this TCR beta chain was carried out in a study of control samples from healthy donors and cancer patients (dated by TCRdb to about 2020). From its cysteine to its phenylalanine, the CDR3 spans 16 amino acids. The read is trimmed to its CDR3 DNA, 48 bases read in frame from base 1. V loses 9 bases at its end and J loses 6 bases; junction bases beyond the gene matches: 14. The CDR1 and CDR2 encoded by the germline V gene are SNHLY and FYNNEI. The method was the immunoSEQ multiplex PCR assay. This immuneACCESS table, as held by TCRdb, lists in-frame sequences with V and J called but not all clones. Of the missing ones, under half trace to an unresolved V gene in checked studies; the others have no known cause. This sample's records show about 190,000 clones. The leading ten clones occupy about 2.2% of the sample. Comment on this clone: Its recognized antigen is unknown.

The specimen was blood. The rearrangement combines TRBV2 with TRBJ2-1, with 10 bases aligning to TRBD2. The TCR sequence derives from a young woman in good health. Here is the DNA: TGTGCCAGTAGGGCCATACTAGCGGGAAGGGTCAATGAGCAGTTCTTC. It codes for CASRAILAGRVNEQFF.